Below are 12 T cell receptor beta chains sequenced from a single sample in a study of T cell responses to AZD1222 COVID-19 vaccine. Measured with immunoSEQ multiplex PCR; TCRdb has only the in-frame clones, and not every one. The data show 70,000 to 85,000 clones, with 70% to 90% seen just once and roughly 2.7% held by the top ten. Source: peripheral blood, taken on day 0 of AZD1222 vaccination. These receptors all come from an adult in good health.

The chain combines TRBV4-1 with TRBJ1-4, with D uncertain. This CDR3 is 15 amino acids long. Germline V gene lookup returns CDR1 MGHRA and CDR2 YSYEKL. V was pared by 5 bases and J by 3 bases, with 13 bases between. CDR3 sequence reads: CASSSLTGSNEKLFF. The CDR3 coding sequence is TGCGCCAGCAGCTCCCTGACGGGATCTAATGAAAAACTGTTTTTT.

This chain links TRBV25-1 with TRBJ1-1; 8 bases line up with TRBD1. From germline, CDR1 is MGHDK and CDR2 SYGVNS. The CDR3 is 16 amino acids. J lost 5 bases, V lost 6 bases, and 14 bases had no gene match. CDR3 nucleotide sequence: TGTGCCAGCAGGGGTGAATGGACAGGGCGAGGAACTGAAGCTTTCTTT. Protein product: CASRGEWTGRGTEAFF.

The chain has TRBV2 and TRBJ2-5, with 10 bases identical to TRBD1. This CDR3 comprises 13 residues. The V gene's germline CDR1 is SNHLY and CDR2 FYNNEI. Trimming removed 6 bases from V and 3 bases from J; junction bases left unmatched: 1. The CDR3 sequence: CASSGQGEETQYF. CDR3 in DNA: TGTGCCAGCAGCGGACAGGGGGAAGAGACCCAGTACTTC.

V gene TRBV5-6 combines with J gene TRBJ2-2; D is undetermined. V was shortened by 4 bases and J by 1 base, with 8 bases between the two germline ends. Germline V gives CDR1 SGHDT, CDR2 YYEEEE. The CDR3 loop spans 14 amino acids. The CDR3 DNA reads as TGTGCCAGCAGCCCGTCTGGGAACACCGGGGAGCTGTTTTTT. The encoded protein is CASSPSGNTGELFF.

This sequence joins TRBV11-3 and TRBJ2-3, with 7 positions matching TRBD1. The CDR3 has 16 amino acids. CDR1 is SGHNT and CDR2 is YENEEA in the germline V gene. The V and J ends lost 6 bases and 2 bases, in that order; junction bases with no gene match: 11. Written as DNA, the CDR3 is TGTGCCAGCAGTTCACGCGTGACAGGGTACACAGATACGCAGTATTTT. Translation: CASSSRVTGYTDTQYF.

The CDR3, as DNA: TGCGCCAGCAGCCAAGATTGGGGACTAGCGGATGAGCAGTTCTTC. Its translation is CASSQDWGLADEQFF. The genes are TRBV4-3 and TRBJ2-1, with TRBD2 matching over 11 bases. Germline V gives CDR1 LGHNA, CDR2 YSLEER. V lost 0 bases, J lost 8 bases, and 3 bases stayed unmatched. There are 15 residues in the CDR3.

This clone was detected only once. The chain is built from TRBV7-3 and TRBJ1-5; TRBD1 matches 10 bases. The CDR3 length is 15 residues. The V gene end was trimmed by 5 bases and the J gene end by 5 bases; junction bases not matched to a gene: 6. Germline-derived CDR1 and CDR2 are SGHTA and FQGTGA. The CDR3 is CASSTTGGSDQPQHF. In nucleotides, the CDR3 is TGTGCCAGCAGCACGACAGGGGGCAGCGATCAGCCCCAGCATTTT.

The chain combines TRBV19 with TRBJ2-1, with a tentative D call TRBD2 (6 bases). Trimming stripped 4 bases from V and 2 bases from J, with 9 bases between. The CDR3 is 14 amino acids. From germline, CDR1 is LNHDA and CDR2 SQIVND (reference sequence). CDR3 bases: TGTGCCAGTAGTAGTAGCGGAGCCTACAATGAGCAGTTCTTC. This gives the protein CASSSSGAYNEQFF. Drawing the rest from reference TRBV19 and TRBJ2-1, the complete variable domain is DGGITQSPKYLFRKEGQNVTLSCEQNLNHDAMYWYRQDPGQGLRLIYYSQIVNDFQKGDIAEGYSVSREKKESFPLTVTSAQKNPTAFYLCASSSSGAYNEQFFGPGTRLTVL.

The chain carries TRBV28 and TRBJ2-7; TRBD1 agrees at 12 bases. Germline trimming cut 5 bases from V and 5 bases from J; bases unmatched to any gene: 4. CDR3 length: 14 amino acids. CDR1 is MDHEN, CDR2 SYDVKM, per germline. Here the CDR3 DNA reads TGTGCCAGCAGTGCCGGGACAGGGGGCCACGAGCAGTACTTC. It is translated as CASSAGTGGHEQYF.

V is TRBV28 and J is TRBJ2-5; TRBD1 might be the D (6 bases). The germline V gene has CDR1 MDHEN and CDR2 SYDVKM. The CDR3 loop spans 14 amino acids. V was pared by 7 bases and J by 5 bases, with 17 bases between. CDR3 DNA: TGTGCCAGCAAAGGGACATTTCCTACGGAGACCCAGTACTTC. Its protein is CASKGTFPTETQYF.

The chain combines TRBV28 with TRBJ1-6; D is perhaps TRBD1 (5 bases). The CDR3 spans 15 residues. V was trimmed by 5 bases and J by 6 bases, leaving 14 bases between them. Germline V gene data show CDR1 as MDHEN and CDR2 as SYDVKM. In DNA, the CDR3 is TGTGCCAGCAGTCCCGGAGGGGAAGGTAATTCACCCCTCCACTTT. It encodes CASSPGGEGNSPLHF.

This clone is a singleton in its sample. CDR3 sequence reads: CASSQETPAVAGGPRNEQFF. The CDR3 DNA is TGCGCCAGCAGCCAAGAAACCCCCGCGGTAGCGGGAGGGCCAAGAAATGAGCAGTTCTTC. The chain couples TRBV4-3 to TRBJ2-1; 11 bases fit TRBD2. Trimming removed 0 bases from V and 7 bases from J; junction bases left unmatched: 17. Germline V gives CDR1 LGHNA, CDR2 YSLEER. This CDR3 is built from 20 residues.